This is a list of T cell receptor beta chains from one sample in a study of metastatic and nonmetastatic thyroid tumors. TCRdb re-analyzed the PCR reads through MiXCR. The top ten hold under 25% of the sample, which has about 12,000 clones, 27% seen once. The sample consisted of tumor tissue. The receptors shown here come from a female donor with papillary thyroid cancer or a benign thyroid nodule (not recorded which). Some clones in this sample may be carry-over from other donors' samples. CDR3s include the opening cysteine and the closing phenylalanine or tryptophan. The D gene is left open where the match is weak. Clone size appears in some rows only: once, few, many, or a class for an expanded clone.

D,J,size,V,DNA,CDR3
.,TRBJ2-1,medium-sized,TRBV20-1,TGCAGTGCTAGAGATCCTAGCGTGAACAATGAGCAGTTCTTC,CSARDPSVNNEQFF
.,TRBJ1-1,few,TRBV6-2/TRBV6-3,TGTGCCAGCAGTTACTCGACTCAGAACACTGAAGCTTTCTTT,CASSYSTQNTEAFF
TRBD2,TRBJ2-7,.,TRBV7-9,TGTGCCAGCGGCAGCGGGACTAGCTGTTCCTACGAGCAGTACTTC,CASGSGTSCSYEQYF
.,TRBJ1-1,few,TRBV12-3/TRBV12-4,TGTGCCAGCAGTTTTCAGGGGAGCACTGAAGCTTTCTTT,CASSFQGSTEAFF
.,TRBJ2-2,.,TRBV5-1,TGCGCCAGCAGCGAAACAGGTCGGGAGCTGTTTTTT,CASSETGRELFF
.,TRBJ1-5,many,TRBV6-1,TGTGCCAGCAGTGTAGAGGTGGGGGGCAATCAGCCCCAGCATTTT,CASSVEVGGNQPQHF
.,TRBJ2-3,.,TRBV6-1,TGTGCCAGCAGTGATGTACAGGGAAGCACAGATACGCAGTATTTT,CASSDVQGSTDTQYF
.,TRBJ2-3,many,TRBV7-8,TGTGCCAGCAGCCGCTTGGTGAGGAGTCAGACAGATACGCAGTATTTT,CASSRLVRSQTDTQYF
TRBD2,TRBJ2-3,many,TRBV10-3,TGTGCCATCGGGACTAGCGGAATTAATACGCAGTATTTT,CAIGTSGINTQYF
.,TRBJ2-2,.,TRBV20-1,TGCAGTGTTCAGGGAGCGGGGAACACCGGGGAGCTGTTTTTT,CSVQGAGNTGELFF
.,TRBJ2-1,few,TRBV11-1,TGTGCCAGCAGCTTAGTTCCGAACAATGAGCAGTTCTTC,CASSLVPNNEQFF
.,TRBJ1-1,many,TRBV7-2,TGTGCCAGCAGCTTAAAGTTTATGAACACTGAAGCTTTCTTT,CASSLKFMNTEAFF
.,TRBJ1-3,.,TRBV6-1,TGTGCCAGCAGCGCTACCGCGACCTCTGGAAACACCATATATTTT,CASSATATSGNTIYF
.,TRBJ1-1,many,TRBV5-5,TGTGCCAGCAGCATTGGGCCTCACACTGAAGCTTTCTTT,CASSIGPHTEAFF
.,TRBJ1-2,.,TRBV30,TGTGCCTGGAGGACACTGGAGGGGTTCTATGGCTACACCTTC,CAWRTLEGFYGYTF
TRBD1,TRBJ1-2,many,TRBV6-8,TGTGCCAGCACCTACGGAGACAGGGGTCCCCACAGGGGTGGCTACACCTTC,CASTYGDRGPHRGGYTF
.,TRBJ2-7,many,TRBV27,TGTGCCAGCAGCCCCCTGGCGGGAAGTCAGAACGAGCAGTACTTC,CASSPLAGSQNEQYF
.,TRBJ1-1,many,TRBV25-1,TGTGCCAGCAACAGGTGGGGAGGCACTGAAGCTTTCTTT,CASNRWGGTEAFF
.,TRBJ1-6,many,TRBV6-4,TGTGCCAGCACCCCAGGGCCCAATAATTCACCCCTCCACTTT,CASTPGPNNSPLHF
.,TRBJ2-1,many,TRBV29-1,TGCAGCGTTGATACACTCTACAATGAGCAGTTCTTC,CSVDTLYNEQFF
.,TRBJ2-5,many,TRBV6-5,TGTGCCAGCAACCAACTTTCGAACTTTTATTATGGTCTTAAAGAGACCCAGTACTTC,CASNQLSNFYYGLKETQYF
.,TRBJ2-3,medium-sized,TRBV6-1,TGTGCCAGCAGTGAAAAAAGGTTCGGTATCTCTAGCACAGATACGCAGTATTTT,CASSEKRFGISSTDTQYF